Below are 17 T cell receptor beta chains sequenced from a single sample in a study of metastatic and nonmetastatic thyroid tumors. Thyroid surgery had not been preceded by any treatment in any patient. Using MiXCR, TCRdb reanalyzed the PCR reads. Of tens of thousands of clones in the sample, around 20% were seen once. The material sequenced was adjacent normal tissue. All receptors derive from a male donor with papillary thyroid cancer or a benign thyroid nodule (not recorded which). Some clones in this sample may be carry-over from other donors' samples.

The sample holds many counts of this clone. The rearrangement links TRBV7-3 to TRBJ2-3, with D perhaps given as TRBD1 or TRBD2 (5 bases each). The CDR3 covers 15 residues. Germline-derived CDR1 and CDR2 are SGHTA and FQGTGA. V lost 0 bases, J lost 0 bases, and 7 bases lay in between. CDR3: CASSLTGGSTDTQYF. In nucleotides, the CDR3 is TGTGCCAGCAGCTTAACTGGGGGAAGCACAGATACGCAGTATTTT.

By its share, this clone is medium-sized (0.01 to 0.1%). V and J are TRBV6-2 or TRBV6-3 and TRBJ2-7; 9 bases line up with TRBD2. The germline V gene has CDR1 MNHEY and CDR2 SVGEGT. V shed 0 bases, J shed 5 bases, and the junction held 5 bases outside the gene matches. The CDR3 runs 15 residues. Here the CDR3 reads CASSYSGTSPNEQYV. The CDR3 region has the DNA TGTGCCAGCAGTTACTCCGGGACTAGCCCCAACGAGCAGTACGTC.

This clone was detected many times. The chain uses TRBV5-6 and TRBJ2-5, with D tentatively TRBD1 or TRBD2 (5 bases each). Between the trimmed V and J ends, which lost 1 base and 4 bases, there was a span of 8 bases. CDR1 is SGHDT and CDR2 is YYEEEE in the germline V gene. This CDR3 has 13 residues. CDR3 in amino acids: CASSLTGTETQYF. The CDR3 region has the DNA TGTGCCAGCAGCTTGACGGGGACAGAGACCCAGTACTTC. The full variable domain, completed using reference TRBV5-6 and TRBJ2-5, is DAGVTQSPTHLIKTRGQQVTLRCSPKSGHDTVSWYQQALGQGPQFIFQYYEEEERQRGNFPDRFSGHQFPNYSSELNVNALLLGDSALYLCASSLTGTETQYFGPGTRLLVL.

In this sample, this clone turned up many times. This chain connects TRBV29-1 to TRBJ2-3, with D perhaps matching TRBD2 (5 bases). This CDR3 is built from 11 residues. V was pared by 7 bases and J by 6 bases, with 11 bases between. From germline, CDR1 is SQVTM and CDR2 ANQGSEA. The CDR3 sequence: CSAQRADTQYF. The CDR3 DNA reads as TGCAGCGCCCAGAGGGCTGATACGCAGTATTTT.

This clone appeared many times. V gene TRBV29-1 combines with J gene TRBJ1-2; maybe TRBD1 (5 bases). The CDR3 covers 11 residues. V was trimmed by 7 bases and J by 4 bases, leaving 10 bases between them. Germline lookup yields CDR1 SQVTM and CDR2 ANQGSEA. The CDR3 reads CSAGGTYGYTF. Written as DNA, the CDR3 is TGCAGCGCCGGGGGAACCTATGGCTACACCTTC.

This clone qualifies as medium-sized. This chain connects TRBV11-2 to TRBJ2-7; 13 bases align to TRBD2. This CDR3 region has 16 residues. Germline V gene data show CDR1 as SGHAT and CDR2 as FQNNGV. The ends lost 3 bases at V and 10 bases at J; junction bases unmatched: 12. CDR3: CASSFQNRPGLAGQYF. The CDR3 DNA sequence: TGTGCCAGCAGCTTTCAAAACAGACCGGGACTAGCGGGACAGTACTTC.

Within the sample, this clone is medium-sized. The CDR3 nucleotides are TGTGCCAGCTGGGACCAAGAGACCCAGTACTTC. Translated, it gives CASWDQETQYF. The rearrangement links TRBV6-1 to TRBJ2-5; D is uncertain. The CDR3 length is 11 residues. V was shortened by 8 bases and J by 0 bases, with 4 bases between the two germline ends. Germline values: CDR1 MNHNS, CDR2 SASEGT.

This rearrangement joins TRBV6-1 to TRBJ1-2; D is uncertain. The CDR3 is 14 amino acids. The V and J ends lost 2 bases and 4 bases respectively, with 11 bases between them. The germline CDR1 and CDR2 sequences are MNHNS and SASEGT. The CDR3 DNA is TGTGCCAGCAGTGAATTGGGGAGTTCCTATGGCTACACCTTC. It codes for CASSELGSSYGYTF.

In its sample, this clone was seen many times. This chain uses TRBV18 with TRBJ2-1; TRBD2 might be the D (5 bases). V lost 0 bases, J lost 10 bases, and 13 bases lay in between. CDR1 and CDR2 from the germline V gene are KGHSH and LQKENI. The CDR3 contains 14 residues. The CDR3 nucleotides are TGTGCCAGCTCACCACCTGCTAGCTTTGGGGAGCAGTTCTTC. Translating it yields CASSPPASFGEQFF.

Concerning this clone itself: A read error is likely, as this CDR3 ends without the conserved phenylalanine or tryptophan. The limits of the CDR3 on the DNA are not certain, so only TCRdb's listed CDR3 is given. V usage is TRBV15 and J usage is TRBJ1-1. The CDR3 length equals 13 residues, ends included. Germline V gene lookup returns CDR1 LNHNV and CDR2 YYDKDF (reference sequence). CDR3 amino acids: CATSRDFRLGALC.

There are many counts of this clone. The V gene is TRBV9, the J gene TRBJ2-7, with D maybe TRBD2 (5 bases). Trimming cost V 0 bases and J 1 base, with 8 bases left between them. The CDR3 is 14 residues long. In germline, CDR1 is SGDLS, CDR2 YYNGEE. The CDR3 here is CASSVGEPSYEQYF. In DNA, the CDR3 is TGTGCCAGCAGCGTAGGGGAGCCATCCTACGAGCAGTACTTC. The complete variable domain, with remaining parts taken from reference TRBV9 and TRBJ2-7, reads DSGVTQTPKHLITATGQRVTLRCSPRSGDLSVYWYQQSLDQGLQFLIQYYNGEERAKGNILERFSAQQFPDLHSELNLSSLELGDSALYFCASSVGEPSYEQYFGPGTRLTVT.

This clone was seen ten or more times. V usage is TRBV4-1 and J usage is TRBJ1-5, with D hard to call. CDR1 is MGHRA, CDR2 YSYEKL, per germline. Trimming left V 0 bases short and J 0 bases short, with 9 bases between. The CDR3 runs 16 residues. The CDR3 region has the DNA TGCGCCAGCAGCCAAGAGCCGGCCTATAGCAATCAGCCCCAGCATTTT. Its translation is CASSQEPAYSNQPQHF.

This clone counts as medium-sized (0.01 to 0.1%). V usage is TRBV6-2 or TRBV6-3 and J usage is TRBJ2-2, with unresolved D. This CDR3 is 14 amino acids long. The V end was cut by 2 bases, the J end by 1 base, with 5 bases between. Per the germline V gene, CDR1 is MNHEY and CDR2 is SVGEGT. CDR3 loop: CASSYSRNTGELFF. CDR3 nucleotides: TGTGCCAGCAGTTACAGTCGGAACACCGGGGAGCTGTTTTTT.

Details on this clone: Lacking the conserved final phenylalanine or tryptophan, this CDR3 likely reflects a read error. This chain joins TRBV30 and TRBJ1-2; a weak D match, TRBD1 (6 bases). V lost 5 bases and J 5 bases, leaving 15 bases between the germline ends. Looked up from germline, CDR1 is GTSNPN and CDR2 is SVGIG (reference sequence). The CDR3 extends over 13 amino acids. As DNA, the CDR3 is TGTGCCTGGTTTGGGCTACAGGGATATGGCTACACCCTC. It codes for CAWFGLQGYGYTL.

This clone was found many times. One base away lies a much larger clone, so this may be a sequencing read error. Other DNA sequences in the same sample also yield this CDR3. The genes are TRBV27 and TRBJ2-2, with unresolved D. The CDR3 is made up of 13 amino acids. The germline CDR1 and CDR2 sequences are MNHEY and SMNVEV (reference sequence). The V and J ends lost 5 bases and 4 bases respectively, with 8 bases between them. CDR3 residues: CASSPLATGELFF. The CDR3 region has the DNA TGTGCCAGCAGTCCCCTGGCCACCGGGGAGCTGTTTTTT.

This clone ranks as medium-sized (0.01 to 0.1%). This sequence joins TRBV27 and TRBJ1-2; D remains unclear. The CDR3 is 14 amino acids. The germline V gene has CDR1 MNHEY and CDR2 SMNVEV (reference sequence). V was clipped by 3 bases and J by 3 bases, with 11 bases between them. This CDR3 reads CASSFARSYYGYTF. The CDR3 DNA follows: TGTGCCAGCAGTTTTGCCAGGTCCTACTATGGCTACACCTTC.

This clone was detected many times. The chain is built from TRBV19 and TRBJ2-7; D is tentatively TRBD1 or TRBD2 (5 bases each). Trimming took 7 bases from V and 1 from J, leaving 11 bases between them. CDR3 length equals 13 residues. Germline values: CDR1 LNHDA, CDR2 SQIVND (reference sequence). In DNA, the CDR3 is TGTGCCAGTACCCCCGAGGGGTCCTACGAGCAGTACTTC. It codes for CASTPEGSYEQYF.